Listed below are T cell receptor beta chains from one sample, sequenced in a study of blood T cell repertoires in COVID-19. Using immunoSEQ multiplex PCR, the repertoire was profiled, and TCRdb retains in-frame clones only, with some absent. The sample shows around 370,000 clones, about 93% of them seen only once. Input material: peripheral blood. The source of these receptors is a woman aged 18-29 years who had recovered from COVID-19. The CDR3 runs from the conserved cysteine through the conserved F or W. Fields, in order: clone size, J gene, V gene, D gene, CDR3 protein, CDR3 DNA. The D gene is left open where the match is weak. A row's size may be missing; if present it is once, few, many or a size class.

>-|TRBJ1-1|TRBV6-5|-
CASSYRKAGWSTEAFF
TGTGCCAGCAGTTATCGTAAGGCAGGGTGGTCCACTGAAGCTTTCTTT
>-|TRBJ1-4|TRBV7-9|TRBD1
CASSLTGSGGHEKLFF
TGTGCCAGCAGCTTAACTGGATCAGGGGGCCATGAAAAACTGTTTTTT
>-|TRBJ1-3|TRBV30|TRBD1
CAWRTTQGGTGNTIYF
TGTGCCTGGAGAACTACACAGGGGGGAACTGGAAACACCATATATTTT
>-|TRBJ1-2|TRBV7-8|TRBD1
CASSTNRGQGYTF
TGTGCCAGCAGCACGAACAGGGGGCAGGGCTACACCTTC
>-|TRBJ2-3|TRBV30|TRBD2
CAWSRTSATDTQYF
TGTGCCTGGAGTAGGACTAGCGCCACAGATACGCAGTATTTT
>-|TRBJ2-1|TRBV12-5|TRBD2
CASGPGLAPNNEQFF
TGTGCTAGTGGTCCGGGACTAGCGCCTAACAATGAGCAGTTCTTC
>-|TRBJ1-1|TRBV28|TRBD1
CANHNDRGEAFF
TGTGCCAACCACAACGACAGGGGTGAAGCTTTCTTT
>-|TRBJ2-2|TRBV3-1/TRBV3-2|-
CASSQSPGELFF
TGTGCCAGCAGCCAGAGTCCCGGGGAGCTGTTTTTT
>-|TRBJ2-2|TRBV24-1|TRBD2
CATGGGTSGPPHTGELFF
TGTGCCACCGGGGGAGGGACTAGCGGGCCCCCGCACACCGGGGAGCTGTTTTTT
>-|TRBJ1-2|TRBV18|-
CASSDRIGGYTF
TGTGCCAGCTCAGACAGAATTGGGGGCTACACCTTC
>-|TRBJ1-3|TRBV15|TRBD1
CATSRDRQGARDTIYF
TGTGCCACCAGCAGAGATCGGCAGGGGGCGCGGGACACCATATATTTT
>once|TRBJ2-3|TRBV7-9|-
CASSSNTDTQYF
TGTGCCAGCAGCTCAAACACAGATACGCAGTATTTT
>-|TRBJ1-3|TRBV7-2|TRBD1
CASSITGVRDGNTIYF
TGTGCCAGCAGTATTACAGGGGTCAGAGATGGAAACACCATATATTTT
>-|TRBJ2-3|TRBV29-1|-
CSGVLATADTQYF
TGCAGCGGGGTTCTAGCGACAGCAGATACGCAGTATTTT
>-|TRBJ1-2|TRBV9|-
CASSPPFSGYTF
TGTGCCAGCAGCCCCCCCTTCAGTGGCTACACCTTC
>few|TRBJ2-1|TRBV21-1|-
CASSHRLAGEESKEQFF
TGTGCCAGCAGCCACAGACTAGCGGGAGAGGAGAGTAAAGAGCAGTTCTTC
>-|TRBJ2-1|TRBV11-3|TRBD2
CASSPWTSGSSSYNEQFF
TGTGCCAGCAGCCCCTGGACTAGCGGGAGTAGCTCCTACAATGAGCAGTTCTTC
>-|TRBJ2-1|TRBV3-1/TRBV3-2|TRBD2
CASSQGTRASYNEQFF
TGTGCCAGCAGCCAGGGGACTAGGGCGAGCTACAATGAGCAGTTCTTC
>-|TRBJ2-5|TRBV28|TRBD2
CASSLTAGERETQYF
TGTGCCAGCAGTTTAACGGCGGGAGAGAGGGAGACCCAGTACTTC
>-|TRBJ2-3|TRBV7-8|-
CGSRVRPTTDTQYF
TGTGGTTCCCGGGTTCGGCCAACCACAGATACGCAGTATTTT
>-|TRBJ1-1|TRBV18|-
CASSVQPNTEAFF
TGTGCCAGCTCAGTACAGCCGAACACTGAAGCTTTCTTT
>-|TRBJ2-5|TRBV2|-
CASSVIGGGGQETQYF
TGTGCCAGCTCCGTTATCGGAGGGGGCGGACAAGAGACCCAGTACTTC
>once|TRBJ2-1|TRBV24-1|TRBD2
CATSRTGTSGSRSDEQFF
TGTGCCACCAGTCGAACTGGGACTAGCGGGAGCCGGTCTGATGAGCAGTTCTTC
>-|TRBJ2-1|TRBV7-2|TRBD2
CASSLGSGRGYNEQFF
TGTGCCAGCAGCTTAGGAAGCGGGAGGGGCTACAATGAGCAGTTCTTC
>-|TRBJ1-1|TRBV4-3|-
CASSPSGGTEAFF
TGCGCCAGCAGCCCTTCGGGTGGAACTGAAGCTTTCTTT
>-|TRBJ1-2|TRBV11-2|-
CASSLGGRYGYTF
TGTGCCAGCAGCTTGGGGGGTCGGTATGGCTACACCTTC
>-|TRBJ2-2|TRBV7-8|TRBD1
CASSSPIGQGAFGELFF
TGTGCCAGCAGCTCGCCGATCGGACAGGGGGCGTTCGGGGAGCTGTTTTTT
>-|TRBJ2-5|TRBV6-1|TRBD2
CASSDKRGSWGETQYF
TGTGCCAGCAGTGACAAGCGCGGGAGCTGGGGAGAGACCCAGTACTTC
>-|TRBJ1-2|TRBV29-1|-
CSVEFRDKLYYGYTF
TGCAGCGTTGAGTTCCGGGACAAGCTATACTATGGCTACACCTTC
>few|TRBJ1-1|TRBV6-5|-
CASKTGPGGTEAFF
TGTGCCAGTAAGACAGGTCCCGGCGGAACTGAAGCTTTCTTT
>-|TRBJ1-2|TRBV5-4|TRBD1
CASSSAEQGFLGYGYTF
TGTGCCAGCAGCTCGGCGGAACAGGGGTTTCTGGGCTATGGCTACACCTTC
>-|TRBJ2-2|TRBV19|TRBD2
CASMGSEGGPYGELFF
TGTGCCAGTATGGGGAGTGAGGGAGGGCCGTACGGGGAGCTGTTTTTT
>-|TRBJ2-1|TRBV9|TRBD2
CASSVAYRAGAPLSSYNEQFF
TGTGCCAGCAGCGTAGCTTATAGAGCGGGAGCTCCCCTAAGCTCCTACAATGAGCAGTTCTTC
>-|TRBJ1-2|TRBV30|TRBD1
CAWSPRDSYGYTF
TGTGCCTGGAGTCCCCGGGACAGCTATGGCTACACCTTC
>once|TRBJ1-2|TRBV5-1|TRBD1
CASSSWGQTGSYGYTF
TGCGCCAGCAGCTCCTGGGGTCAGACAGGGAGCTATGGCTACACCTTC